A selection of T cell receptor beta chains follows, all from one sample in a study of T cell responses to AZD1222 COVID-19 vaccine. TCRdb's table, derived via immunoSEQ multiplex PCR, lists solely in-frame clones and lacks some. The sample contains some 190,000 clones, 90% to 95% of which appear only once. This specimen consisted of peripheral blood, obtained 28 days after the second dose of the MenACWY control vaccine. The origin of the receptors is an adult who received the MenACWY meningococcal vaccine as a control. The CDR3 runs from the conserved cysteine through the conserved F or W. The D gene is left open where the match is weak. Not all rows give a size; the values are once, few, many and, for expanded clones, a class.

j_gene: TRBJ1-4; d_gene: NA; abundance: NA; v_gene: TRBV28; CDR3nt: TGTGCCAGCAGTCCGTCGGGTCGGGGCAGTAATGAAAAACTGTTTTTT; CDR3aa: CASSPSGRGSNEKLFF
j_gene: TRBJ2-1; d_gene: TRBD2; abundance: NA; v_gene: TRBV9; CDR3nt: TGTGCCAGCAGCGTAGGGCGGGGGGCGAGGGATGAGCAGTTCTTC; CDR3aa: CASSVGRGARDEQFF
j_gene: TRBJ1-3; d_gene: NA; abundance: NA; v_gene: TRBV5-4; CDR3nt: TGTGCCAGCAGCTTGGGTCCAGGCTTCTCTGGAAACACCATATATTTT; CDR3aa: CASSLGPGFSGNTIYF
j_gene: TRBJ1-3; d_gene: NA; abundance: NA; v_gene: TRBV7-8; CDR3nt: TGTGCCAGCAGCTTGGGTGTATTAGTCGATGACACCATATATTTT; CDR3aa: CASSLGVLVDDTIYF
j_gene: TRBJ2-1; d_gene: NA; abundance: NA; v_gene: TRBV12-3/TRBV12-4; CDR3nt: TGTGCCAGCAGTTTAGGCGGAGACTTAGAGCAGTTCTTC; CDR3aa: CASSLGGDLEQFF
j_gene: TRBJ2-1; d_gene: NA; abundance: NA; v_gene: TRBV30; CDR3nt: TGTGCCTGGAGCCCAGGGACTTCCTACAATGAGCAGTTCTTC; CDR3aa: CAWSPGTSYNEQFF
j_gene: TRBJ1-1; d_gene: NA; abundance: NA; v_gene: TRBV12-3/TRBV12-4; CDR3nt: TGTGCCAGCAGCTCAGGACAGAATGAAGCTTTCTTT; CDR3aa: CASSSGQNEAFF
j_gene: TRBJ2-1; d_gene: NA; abundance: NA; v_gene: TRBV5-1; CDR3nt: TGCGCCAGCAGCCTTTCCTTAGCGGAGTCCTACAATGAGCAGTTCTTC; CDR3aa: CASSLSLAESYNEQFF
j_gene: TRBJ1-2; d_gene: TRBD1; abundance: few; v_gene: TRBV7-9; CDR3nt: TGTGCCAGCAGCCGAACGACAGGGGCCGGAGATGGCTACACCTTC; CDR3aa: CASSRTTGAGDGYTF
j_gene: TRBJ1-4; d_gene: NA; abundance: NA; v_gene: TRBV23-1; CDR3nt: TGCGCCAGCAATTCCCCGGTTCGGGATGAAAAACTGTTTTTT; CDR3aa: CASNSPVRDEKLFF
j_gene: TRBJ1-1; d_gene: NA; abundance: NA; v_gene: TRBV28; CDR3nt: TGTGCCAGCAGCCCCCTTCGAGGGAACACTGAAGCTTTCTTT; CDR3aa: CASSPLRGNTEAFF
j_gene: TRBJ1-1; d_gene: TRBD1; abundance: NA; v_gene: TRBV27; CDR3nt: TGTGCCAGCAGTTTGGGACAGGGACTGAACACTGAAGCTTTCTTT; CDR3aa: CASSLGQGLNTEAFF
j_gene: TRBJ1-2; d_gene: NA; abundance: NA; v_gene: TRBV7-9; CDR3nt: TGTGCCAGCAGCTTAGCTGACCACTATGGCTACACCTTC; CDR3aa: CASSLADHYGYTF
j_gene: TRBJ2-1; d_gene: TRBD1; abundance: NA; v_gene: TRBV29-1; CDR3nt: TGCAGCGTTTCGGGACAGGGGTACAATGAGCAGTTCTTC; CDR3aa: CSVSGQGYNEQFF
j_gene: TRBJ1-1; d_gene: NA; abundance: NA; v_gene: TRBV2; CDR3nt: TGTGCCAGCAGTAAACTTCAGGGGATCTCTGAAGCTTTCTTT; CDR3aa: CASSKLQGISEAFF
j_gene: TRBJ2-5; d_gene: TRBD2; abundance: NA; v_gene: TRBV9; CDR3nt: TGTGCCAGCTCCGGGGCGGAGCGGGGCCCCGGGTCTCAAGAGACCCAGTACTTC; CDR3aa: CASSGAERGPGSQETQYF
j_gene: TRBJ1-4; d_gene: NA; abundance: NA; v_gene: TRBV28; CDR3nt: TGTGCCAGCAGTTCCCCAGGAATACAGAGTGCAACTAATGAAAAACTGTTTTTT; CDR3aa: CASSSPGIQSATNEKLFF
j_gene: TRBJ2-3; d_gene: NA; abundance: NA; v_gene: TRBV15; CDR3nt: TGTGCCACCACCGTTTCGGGTAGGGGCACAGATACGCAGTATTTT; CDR3aa: CATTVSGRGTDTQYF
j_gene: TRBJ2-5; d_gene: TRBD2; abundance: NA; v_gene: TRBV7-2; CDR3nt: TGTGCCAGCAGCTTAGACGGGAGGGGTAAAGAGACCCAGTACTTC; CDR3aa: CASSLDGRGKETQYF
j_gene: TRBJ2-1; d_gene: TRBD2; abundance: NA; v_gene: TRBV27; CDR3nt: TGTGCCAGCAGCCTGAGTAGCGGGAGCTATGAGCAGTTCTTC; CDR3aa: CASSLSSGSYEQFF
j_gene: TRBJ1-4; d_gene: NA; abundance: NA; v_gene: TRBV4-1; CDR3nt: TGCGCCAGCAGCCAAACCTCTCCGGGTGAAAGAAAACTGTTTTTT; CDR3aa: CASSQTSPGERKLFF
j_gene: TRBJ2-7; d_gene: NA; abundance: NA; v_gene: TRBV12-3/TRBV12-4; CDR3nt: TGTGCCAGCGGTCGGTCCTACGAGCAGTACTTC; CDR3aa: CASGRSYEQYF
j_gene: TRBJ2-7; d_gene: TRBD1; abundance: NA; v_gene: TRBV27; CDR3nt: TGTGCCAGCAGTTTGACCCAGGGGGTTTACGAGCAGTACTTC; CDR3aa: CASSLTQGVYEQYF
j_gene: TRBJ2-3; d_gene: NA; abundance: NA; v_gene: TRBV11-2; CDR3nt: TGTGCCAGCAAATTAGAAGTTGCAGGACGCACAGATACGCAGTATTTT; CDR3aa: CASKLEVAGRTDTQYF